The sequence of this TCR beta chain was determined in a study of human T cells and chemical hapten exposure. Trimming left V 3 bases short and J 6 bases short, with 8 bases between. Germline lookup yields CDR1 SGHTA and CDR2 FQGNSA. This CDR3 contains 13 residues. TCRdb fed the RACE reads into MiXCR, producing one record per CDR3 protein. The table includes over 85,000 distinct CDR3 sequences, 12% detected once. About this clonotype itself: Its specificity is not known.

General observations from the study: Donor immune responses may differ from healthy people's, since all donors had alopecia. With DPC sensitization, TCRs exceeding 1 in 1000 frequency showed no change.

Time point of the sample: patch test 1, 2 weeks after DPC sensitization. Specified treatment: therapeutic diphenylcyclopropenone sensitization with weekly scalp DPC. The source was whole blood, collected in connection with sensitization to the hapten diphenylcyclopropenone (DPC). The receptor was derived from a middle-aged woman with alopecia areata. Some clones in this sample may be carry-over from other donors' samples. This chain connects TRBV7-2 to TRBJ2-2; the D is unclear. CDR3 amino acids: CASSFRSAGELFF. CDR3 DNA: TGTGCCAGCAGCTTCAGGTCCGCCGGGGAGCTGTTTTTT.